The clone carrying this TCR beta chain was picked up many times. Its cognate antigen is unknown. Per the germline V gene, CDR1 is SEHNR and CDR2 is FQNEAQ (reference sequence). The CDR3 runs to 15 residues. Losses at the gene ends were 3 bases for V and 8 bases for J; bases not matched to a gene: 12. The sample is drawn from a study of T cells in Graves' hyperthyroidism and ophthalmopathy. Overall study findings and caveats: Appearing also in blood were most of the thyroid clonotypes expanded above 0.001.

Template material for amplifying TCR beta CDR3 regions consisted of RNA transcripts. First-round RT-PCR with HTBI primers amplified the TCR CDR3 region. TCRdb recomputed calls from the multiplex PCR reads with MiXCR, one row per CDR3 protein. Of about 280,000 distinct CDR3 sequences in the sample, less than 30% were seen once. The receptor was isolated from a man aged 40-49 years with Graves' hyperthyroidism that later progressed to Graves' ophthalmopathy. The gene calls are TRBV7-9 and TRBJ1-2, with 7 bases fitting TRBD1. The sample comprised blood. The DNA of the CDR3 is TGTGCCAGCAGCTTCCCCGAAGACACAGGGGCGGGCTACACCTTC. Protein sequence: CASSFPEDTGAGYTF.